This T cell receptor (beta chain) was retrieved from a study of T cells after yellow fever vaccination (dated by TCRdb to about 2019). Background for the entire study: Libraries from fractions with low cell numbers were prepared with the SMART-Seq v4 Ultra Low Input RNA kit. To follow T-cell clones before and after primary and booster YFV17D yellow fever vaccination, bulk TCR alpha and beta repertoires were sequenced over time. Blood samples were taken at several timepoints before and after primary and secondary immunization, and bulk PBMC replicates and cell subsets were isolated. Two healthy male donors, one aged 18 to 29 and one aged 30 to 40 years, made up the cohort. What the authors observed across the whole study: A small share of clonotypes was detected in both CD4 and CD8 compartments, with the overlap likely arising from convergent recombination. FACS-sorted repertoires could contain abundant contaminating clonotypes from the bulk population, so computational filtering was required. The study included only two donors, which limits how far the findings can be generalized. Compared with the primary T-cell response, the secondary T-cell response was weaker but faster, peaking on day 5 rather than day 15. After the booster, most clones that had expanded after primary vaccination were detected again (over 95% of CD4 and around 88% of CD8), suggesting broad maintenance of memory.

The CDR3 measures 12 amino acids from cysteine to phenylalanine. Just CDR3 DNA is preserved here, 36 bases in frame from base 1. V loses 6 bases of germline sequence and J loses 3 bases, and the interval between the two ends is 5 bases. CDR1 and CDR2 are drawn from the germline V gene: MNHEY, SVGEGT. A word on this clonotype: The antigen it binds to is not known. No base qualities exist here, and no much larger clone lies one base off it.

The treatment or condition tag for this specimen amounts to: live attenuated yellow fever vaccine strain. A standard Ficoll-Paque protocol was used to isolate PBMCs from peripheral blood. Dynabeads CD4 and CD8 positive selection kits were used to isolate the CD4 and CD8 T-cell fractions. TriZol was used to extract RNA from bulk PBMCs, from CD4 and CD8 fractions, and from dextramer-positive and dextramer-negative fractions. TCRdb records Illumina NovaSeq 6000 as the sequencer. TCR cDNA was made using 5'RACE template switching, a step that added a universal primer site and unique molecular identifiers. Priming of cDNA synthesis was performed from both the TCR alpha and TCR beta constant segments. Two PCR steps were used to amplify libraries, with sample barcodes and sequencing adapters being added in the second step. Sequencing of the libraries was done on either Illumina HiSeq 2500 (2x100 bp) or NovaSeq (2x150 bp). Concerning the study's data processing: MIGEC handled demultiplexing of reads and collapsing into UMI consensus sequences, while MiXCR performed V(D)J alignment. Vaccine-responding clonotypes were identified with edgeR using replicate PBMC samples, with FDR below 0.01 and a log2 fold change above 5 up to day 15 being required. CD4 or CD8 identity was assigned to each bulk clonotype according to whether the clonotype was present at higher abundance in the sequenced CD4 repertoire or the sequenced CD8 repertoire. The public reads were quality trimmed at Q25 with fastp and then assembled into clones with MiXCR by TCRdb, keeping productive beta chains. Each CDR3 protein gets just one entry, which takes the most common genes and DNA from the rows behind it. The V and J calls shown here were made by TCRdb, not taken from the authors' results. Within this sample are about 340,000 distinct CDR3 sequences, with around an eighth of them counted one time only. The top ten constitute about 3% of the sample.

The source of this sequence is a man in his late teens or twenties who received the YFV17D yellow fever vaccine. The chain was built from TRBV6-2 or TRBV6-3 and TRBJ2-2; no confident D gene assignment can be made. The sequencing used CD4+ T cells sorted from PBMCs, collected 15 days after the yellow fever booster vaccination. This receptor carries the CDR3 CASRLDTGELFF. Read as DNA, the sequence is TGTGCCAGCAGGCTAGACACCGGGGAGCTGTTTTTT.